These T cell receptor beta chains were read from a single sample in a study of OX40 agonist ivuxolimab in advanced cancers. Repertoires were generated with immunoSEQ multiplex PCR, while TCRdb's copy carries only in-frame clones and drops some. The data hold roughly 44,000 clones, with approximately 80% observed a single time. The sequenced sample was CD4+ or CD8+ T cells sorted from blood, obtained in a trial of the OX40 agonist ivuxolimab. The source of these receptors is an adult with an advanced solid tumor such as melanoma, head and neck, liver or kidney cancer. Each CDR3 is given with its conserved first and last residue. D genes are given only for firm matches. Size is omitted from some rows. Given values are once, few, many or a class for expanded clones.

-	TRBV10-1	TRBJ2-5	-	TGCGCCAGCAGTGAAGGACTGCAAGAGACCCAGTACTTC	CASSEGLQETQYF
TRBD2	TRBV27	TRBJ2-1	-	TGTGCCAGCAGTTCCTACCCCCCAGGGACTAGCGGATACAATGAGCAGTTCTTC	CASSSYPPGTSGYNEQFF
-	TRBV6-1	TRBJ1-2	-	TGTGCCAGCAGTGAAGGCTATGGCTACACCTTC	CASSEGYGYTF
-	TRBV5-6	TRBJ2-1	-	TGTGCCAGCAGCTATACCGGCCTATCCTACAATGAGCAGTTCTTC	CASSYTGLSYNEQFF
TRBD1	TRBV27	TRBJ2-7	-	TGTGCCAGCAGTTTATGGCTGGACAGGGAACAGTACTTC	CASSLWLDREQYF
TRBD2	TRBV29-1	TRBJ2-1	-	TGCAGCGTTATAGGTACGGGAGGCTCCTACAATGAGCAGTTCTTC	CSVIGTGGSYNEQFF
-	TRBV6-5	TRBJ2-3	once	TGTGCCAGCAGTTCTAGATCGCATACGCAGTATTTT	CASSSRSHTQYF
-	TRBV10-3	TRBJ1-6	few	TGTGCCATCAGTCCCTTCGATCTTGGGGGGGCGAGGGACTATAATTCACCCCTCCACTTT	CAISPFDLGGARDYNSPLHF
TRBD1	TRBV7-9	TRBJ1-2	-	TGTGCCAGCAGCTTAGCTGACGGACAGGGGGGTGGCTACACCTTC	CASSLADGQGGGYTF
-	TRBV5-4	TRBJ2-7	-	TGTGCCAGCAGCTTTGGCAGGGGCTACGAGCAGTACTTC	CASSFGRGYEQYF
-	TRBV19	TRBJ1-1	-	TGTGCCAGTATTCAGGGTAACATGAACACTGAAGCTTTCTTT	CASIQGNMNTEAFF
TRBD2	TRBV2	TRBJ2-1	-	TGTGCCAGCCGTTTAACTATGGGGGGGTCCTACAATGAGCAGTTCTTC	CASRLTMGGSYNEQFF
TRBD1	TRBV6-4	TRBJ2-7	once	TGTGCCAGCAGTCCCCCCGGGACAGACACCATCTACGAGCAGTACTTC	CASSPPGTDTIYEQYF
TRBD2	TRBV9	TRBJ2-1	-	TGTGCCAGCGGGGGACTAGCGGAGAACAATGAGCAGTTCTTC	CASGGLAENNEQFF
-	TRBV6-6	TRBJ1-3	once	TGTGCCAGCAGTTACGACATGGCCTCTGGAAACACCATATATTTT	CASSYDMASGNTIYF
-	TRBV9	TRBJ2-4	-	TGTGCCAGCAAACGGGGGAACATTCAGTACTTC	CASKRGNIQYF
TRBD2	TRBV7-6	TRBJ2-7	-	TGTGCCAGCAGCTTAAGAGCTAGCGGGAGCTTAATAGTCGAGCAGTACTTC	CASSLRASGSLIVEQYF
-	TRBV5-6	TRBJ2-7	-	TGTGCCAGCAGGGAGGCAGGGTCCTCCTACGAGCAGTACTTC	CASREAGSSYEQYF
-	TRBV9	TRBJ1-2	-	TGTGCCAGCAGCGTAGCTCCGGGGCCGGGTGACTATGGCTACACCTTC	CASSVAPGPGDYGYTF
-	TRBV5-1	TRBJ2-1	-	TGCGCCAGCAGCTTCCTTCAGGGACCTCTCTACAATGAGCAGTTCTTC	CASSFLQGPLYNEQFF
-	TRBV4-3	TRBJ2-2	few	TGCGCCAGCAGCTCGCTAGGGGGAGTAGACACCGGGGAGCTGTTTTTT	CASSSLGGVDTGELFF
-	TRBV19	TRBJ2-2	-	TGTGCCAGTAGTCTCAATACGGGGACCGGGGAGCTGTTTTTT	CASSLNTGTGELFF
TRBD1	TRBV7-6	TRBJ2-2	once	TGTGCCAGCAGCCCCGGGACAGGGGCCACCGGGGAGCTGTTTTTT	CASSPGTGATGELFF
TRBD2	TRBV6-5	TRBJ2-1	-	TGTGCCAGCAGTCTGAGGCGGGAGGGCCGGGAGCAGTTCTTC	CASSLRREGREQFF
TRBD2	TRBV9	TRBJ2-2	-	TGTGCCAGCAGCGTAGCCTCTTCGACTAGCGGGAACGTTTGGGCCGGGGAGCTGTTTTTT	CASSVASSTSGNVWAGELFF
TRBD1	TRBV11-2	TRBJ1-1	once	TGTGCCAGCAGCTCGTTACAGGGGATGAACACTGAGGCTTTCTTT	CASSSLQGMNTEAFF
-	TRBV6-1	TRBJ1-2	-	TGTGCCAGCAGTGAATCAGGCCATCCAAAACACACCTTC	CASSESGHPKHTF
-	TRBV11-3	TRBJ1-1	-	TGTGCCAGCAGCTTAGGCGGCAGGGAAAACACTGAAGCTTTCTTT	CASSLGGRENTEAFF
-	TRBV7-9	TRBJ2-7	-	TGTGCCAGCAGACGACCAGGGGACGGTCTCCACGAGCAGTACTTC	CASRRPGDGLHEQYF
-	TRBV27	TRBJ2-1	-	TGTGCCAGCAGTTTATCAGGGGCTGGCAATGAGCAGTTCTTC	CASSLSGAGNEQFF
-	TRBV5-1	TRBJ1-6	-	TGCGCCAGCAGCTTGGGACACACTAGCTCCTATAATTCACCCCTCCACTTT	CASSLGHTSSYNSPLHF
-	TRBV7-9	TRBJ2-7	few	TGTGCCAGCAGCTTAGATACCTCCGAGCAGTACTTC	CASSLDTSEQYF